At least ten counts were recorded for the clone carrying this TCR beta chain. This sample is drawn from a study of identical twins. One entry per CDR3 protein, called by TCRdb with MiXCR from the 5' RACE reads. Altogether 500,000 to 600,000 distinct CDR3 sequences are present, around 20% being singletons, with the ten largest covering about 0.99%. The CDR3 length is 16 residues. V lost 2 bases and J lost 4; bases outside the gene matches: 6. These data are also associated with another study on T cells expressing NK-cell markers. In that study: HCMV specificity of the expanded NKG2C+ T cell clones was not established.

The rearrangement uses TRBV12-3 or TRBV12-4 and TRBJ2-2, with 8 bases matching TRBD1. Sequenced sample: CD4+ T cells sorted from blood. This clonotype originated in a woman aged 18-29 years in good health. Written as DNA, the CDR3 is TGTGCCAGCAGTTTACAGGGGGCGCGGAGCACCGGGGAGCTGTTTTTT. It is translated as CASSLQGARSTGELFF.